This T cell receptor (beta chain) originates from a study of regulatory T cells in long-lasting Graves disease (dated by TCRdb to the early 2020s). A note on the overall study: In the newly diagnosed Graves' disease group, patients had been taking antithyroid drugs for less than 3 months. This study used TCR sequencing and RNA sequencing of peripheral blood to compare persistent Graves' disease patients against newly diagnosed Graves' disease patients. The study was conducted in China and was registered as a clinical trial. A total of about 33 samples underwent TCR sequencing, from roughly 13 patients with persistent Graves' disease and approximately 20 patients with newly diagnosed Graves' disease.

Comment on this clonotype: No cognate antigen has been identified for it. A much bigger clone sits one base away, suggesting this may be a read error.

The CDR3 goes from the cysteine to the phenylalanine over 17 residues. The kept DNA is CDR3 alone, 51 bases in frame from the first base. As encoded in the germline V gene, CDR1 is SNHLY while CDR2 is FYNNEI. For this chain, trimming is 3 bases at the V end and 0 bases at the J end, and the number of junction bases without a gene match is 4. This specimen's time point label, interpreted: newly diagnosed GD, antithyroid drugs for less than 3 months. For both TCR sequencing and RNA sequencing, RNA was extracted from PBMCs in TRIzol. Graves' disease was diagnosed according to American Thyroid Association guidelines. Recruitment of patients was carried out at an endocrinology department in Xi'an, China. Each patient gave approximately 9.7 milliliters of peripheral blood, collected in an EDTA anticoagulant tube. Ficoll Paque Plus density gradient separation was used to isolate PBMCs, and no further T cell sorting was performed. An Agilent 2100 Bioanalyzer and agarose gel were used to check RNA quality, while a NanoDrop 2000 measured RNA concentration.

Overall study outcomes, separate from this receptor: Only the TCR beta chain was sequenced and analyzed. A larger number of public clonotypes was shared among persistent patients (more than 2,500) than among newly diagnosed patients (around 970). As a limitation, the authors acknowledged that the small sample size may reduce accuracy. Preferential use of TRBV28, TRBJ1-2 and TRBJ2-5 was observed in persistent disease, whereas TRBV20-1 and TRBJ2-1 were favored in newly diagnosed disease. Persistent Graves' disease patients showed lower TCR Shannon entropy and fewer highly expanded clones than newly diagnosed patients, suggesting clonal expansion. Peripheral blood alone was examined, since thyroid tissue, which constituted the primary lesion, could not be accessed.

The method was multiplex PCR. The listed sequencing device is Illumina HiSeq 4000. To build TCR beta libraries, CDR3 regions were amplified by Arm-PCR using iRepertoire HTBI primers. Before sequencing, the PCR products went through gel purification. The original methods were these. Gene usage analysis of CDR3 amino acid clonotypes used the approximately 62 TRBV and around 14 TRBJ segments found across samples. COPE and FqMerger were used to merge the filtered high-quality paired reads into contigs. BLAST was used to align contigs to IMGT TRBV, TRBD and TRBJ reference genes, with CDR3 defined following IMGT. Any clonotype with a frequency above 0.1% was counted as a highly expanded clone. Shannon entropy was used to measure repertoire diversity, and the Gini coefficient was used to measure V-J evenness. A clonotype was considered public if more than one individual shared it. TCRdb itself trimmed the public reads at Q25 with fastp, ran MiXCR and retained productive beta chains. When rows share a CDR3 protein, they turn into one entry using the most common DNA and genes. TCRdb's processing, not the study's, gives the V and J calls here. The sample table holds 350,000 to 550,000 distinct CDR3 sequences, of which under 15% were seen once. The ten most abundant clones make up around 17% of the sample.

In addition, the sample was reused for a study of T cells in Graves' hyperthyroidism and ophthalmopathy. From that second study: A patient counted as having stable Graves' hyperthyroidism if no progression to ophthalmopathy occurred over 18 months of follow-up. Hyperthyroidism patients were newly diagnosed, with disease duration under 2 months, and aged 18 to 65 years. Exclusion was applied to patients with uncontrolled infections, other autoimmune diseases, pregnancy or lactation. Diagnoses were established on the basis of clinical symptoms, serum thyroxine and TRAb, thyroid ultrasound, and orbital computed tomography. A first-round RT-PCR of the TCR CDR3 used the HTBI primer set with the Qiagen OneStep RT-PCR kit. Most expanded thyroid clonotypes (frequency above 0.001) were also found in blood, which suggests that blood repertoires may mirror thyroid immune responses. A model built on a 13 V-J signature distinguished ophthalmopathy from stable hyperthyroidism, reaching 87.88% sensitivity and about 81% specificity in cross-validation and 80%/75% in testing. During validation, the model predicted progression to ophthalmopathy a median of around 7 months ahead of onset, with more than 60% sensitivity and 72.22% specificity. A discovery cohort of approximately 97 patients, approximately 44 with Graves' ophthalmopathy and about 58 with stable Graves' hyperthyroidism, was used to find distinguishing TCR V-J signatures. Prospective prediction of ophthalmopathy was tested in an independent validation cohort consisting of some 18 hyperthyroidism patients and 17 patients who later progressed to ophthalmopathy. For training and testing, the 100 or so patients in the discovery cohort were randomly divided in a 7:3 ratio. The study also compared thyroid tissue and blood T-cell repertoires from a handful of Graves' hyperthyroidism patients. After sampling, hyperthyroidism patients received methimazole starting at 30 mg daily, and ophthalmopathy patients received high-dose intravenous methylprednisolone. Libraries were constructed in a second round of multiplex PCR, after which size selection and purification were performed. The libraries were sequenced on an Illumina HiSeq2000 using paired-end 100 bp reads. SOAPnuke was used to process the raw data, throwing out any read that contained adapters or uncalled bases, had a mean Phred below 15, or lacked an exact constant-primer or identifier match. COPE v1.2.5 was used to merge the high-quality paired reads, and each unique nucleotide sequence was defined as a clonotype. MiTCR v1.1 was used to align clonotypes to the IMGT TRBV, TRBD and TRBJ reference segments. The analysis was restricted to V-J combinations with a frequency above 0.0001, which together covered 99.2% of the repertoires. A TCS score was defined as the ratio between F50 (clonal expansion) and ExV (chaos), using BLOSUM62-based TCRdist between CDR3 peptides within each V-J. Welch's t-statistics and random forest reduced 450 to 600 V-J features to roughly 13, which were used in a naive Bayes classifier (R e1071). No statistical method was used to set the sample size in advance, and investigators knew the group allocation. The paper reports TCR Vbeta CDR3 sequencing of roughly 140 peripheral blood samples: approximately 41 ophthalmopathy, fewer than 80 hyperthyroidism and around 17 progressor patients.

Recombination joined TRBV2 with TRBJ2-3, with 12 bases in between that match TRBD2. This receptor was obtained from a woman in her thirties with Graves disease. Donor details come from another sample of the same person, matched by shared clones. The sample consisted of peripheral blood mononuclear cells (PBMCs), taken at new diagnosis, from a patient treated with antithyroid drugs. Read as DNA, the sequence is TGTGCCAGCAGTGATACTAGCGGGAGGAAAAGCACAGATACGCAGTATTTT. Translated, it gives CASSDTSGRKSTDTQYF.